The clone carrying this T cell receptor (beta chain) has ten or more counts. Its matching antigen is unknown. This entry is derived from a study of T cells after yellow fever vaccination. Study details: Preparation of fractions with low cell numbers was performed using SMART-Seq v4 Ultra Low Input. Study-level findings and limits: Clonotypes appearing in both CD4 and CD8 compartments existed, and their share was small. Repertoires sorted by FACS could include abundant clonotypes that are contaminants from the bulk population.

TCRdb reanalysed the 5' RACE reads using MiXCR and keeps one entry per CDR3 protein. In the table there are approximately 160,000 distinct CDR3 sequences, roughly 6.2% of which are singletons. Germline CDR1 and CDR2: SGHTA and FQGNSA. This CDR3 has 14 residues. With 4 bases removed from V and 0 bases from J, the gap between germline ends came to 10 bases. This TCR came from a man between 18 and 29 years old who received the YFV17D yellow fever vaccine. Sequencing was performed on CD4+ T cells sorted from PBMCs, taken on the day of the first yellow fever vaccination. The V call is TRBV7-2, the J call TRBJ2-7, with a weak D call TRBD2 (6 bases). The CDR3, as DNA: TGTGCCAGCAGCTGGACTATCAGCTCCTACGAGCAGTACGTC. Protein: CASSWTISSYEQYV.